The T cell receptor (beta chain) described here comes from a study of control samples from healthy donors and cancer patients. Some clones are missing from TCRdb's copy, which holds only in-frame ones; the method was immunoSEQ multiplex PCR. The data contain approximately 210,000 clones, 90% to 95% of them seen just once; the ten biggest clones take up over 1.5%. V lost 4 bases, J lost 0 bases, and 10 bases lay in between. CDR1 SGHRS and CDR2 YFSETQ come from the germline V gene. This CDR3 is built from 14 residues. About this clone: This sample includes further DNA sequences coding for the same CDR3.

The chain employs TRBV5-1 and TRBJ1-1; D perhaps matches TRBD1 (5 bases). Sequenced sample: blood. This TCR was sampled from a man aged 25 to 45 in good health. CDR3 amino acids: CASSQGTVNTEAFF. In nucleotides, the CDR3 is TGCGCCAGCAGCCAAGGGACCGTGAACACTGAAGCTTTCTTT.